This entry is about one TCR beta chain. Its specificity is unknown. These data originate in a study of OX40 agonist ivuxolimab in advanced cancers. At the level of the study: One patient with hepatocellular carcinoma and two with cutaneous melanoma, three in all, had partial responses. Study observations and caveats: A proportion of nonresponders additionally exhibited low normalized T-cell clonal expansion. Both blood CD4+ and CD8+ T cells showed clonal growth by week 6 at 0.1 to 3.0 mg/kg.

Only in-frame clones appear in the TCRdb table, and some are missing; sequencing was by immunoSEQ multiplex PCR. This table holds under 85,000 clones, about 90% found once. The specimen comprised CD4+ or CD8+ T cells sorted from blood, sampled in a trial of the OX40 agonist ivuxolimab. The source of this sequence is an adult with an advanced solid tumor such as melanoma, head and neck, liver or kidney cancer.

CDR3 protein: CASSFTTGASTDTQYF. The DNA for the CDR3 is TGTGCCAGCAGCTTCACGACAGGGGCTAGCACAGATACGCAGTATTTT. V and J are TRBV11-3 and TRBJ2-3, with TRBD1 identical over 8 bases. Germline V gene lookup returns CDR1 SGHNT and CDR2 YENEEA. J lost 0 bases, V lost 3 bases, and 5 bases had no gene match. This CDR3 spans 16 amino acids.